Listed here are 32 T cell receptor beta chains from one sample, sequenced in a study of cytomegalovirus exposure and HLA in healthy donors. The PCR used 60 Vbeta and 13 Jbeta primers. TCRdb's copy holds only in-frame clones and misses some; the assay was immunoSEQ multiplex PCR. The repertoire holds 90,000 to 110,000 clones, with about 83% as singletons. Specimen: PBMCs. These receptors were collected from a man between 18 and 35 years old in good health and CMV-seronegative.

The V gene is TRBV7-2, the J gene TRBJ2-2; 7 bases are shared with TRBD2. With V trimmed by 2 bases and J by 7 bases, 7 bases remained unmatched. The CDR3 sequence is 15 residues long. From germline, CDR1 is SGHTA and CDR2 FQGNSA. CDR3 sequence: CASSLFAGESGELFF. The CDR3 nucleotides read TGTGCCAGCAGCTTATTTGCGGGAGAGAGCGGGGAGCTGTTTTTT.

The V call is TRBV6-5, the J call TRBJ2-1; D uncertain. The ends were cut back, 8 bases at V and 5 bases at J, with 19 bases in the middle. This CDR3 is built from 15 residues. Germline V CDR1 and CDR2: MNHEY, SVGAGI. CDR3 nucleotides: TGTGCCAGCGCTAGGAGAGGAAGCAGCGACAATGAGCAGTTCTTC. As protein: CASARRGSSDNEQFF.

This chain connects TRBV5-4 to TRBJ1-1; D is uncertain. V lost 4 bases and J lost 4, with 14 bases in between. The CDR3 spans 14 residues. The germline gives CDR1 SGHNT, CDR2 YYREEE (reference sequence). CDR3 sequence (DNA): TGTGCCAGCAGCCTTGACCCGAGCGGCACTGAAGCTTTCTTT. Translation: CASSLDPSGTEAFF.

The J gene is TRBJ1-1, the V gene TRBV6-5, with D possibly TRBD1 on 5 matching bases. Trimming left V 0 bases short and J 5 bases short, with 10 bases between. The germline V gene has CDR1 MNHEY and CDR2 SVGAGI. There are 14 residues in the CDR3. The CDR3 is CASSYSAKGTEAFF. DNA of the CDR3: TGTGCCAGCAGTTACTCCGCGAAGGGGACTGAAGCTTTCTTT.

The chain uses TRBV10-2 and TRBJ1-5, with 7 nucleotides matching TRBD1. CDR3 length: 12 residues. V dropped 6 bases and J dropped 8; count of bases not matched to a gene: 4. The V gene's germline CDR1 is WSHSY and CDR2 SAAADI. In nucleotides, the CDR3 is TGCGCCAGCAGGACAGGGTCTGAGCCCCAGCATTTT. Protein: CASRTGSEPQHF.

DNA of the CDR3: TGCGCCAGCAGCTTACCCCCGGGACAGGTTGCCTACGAGCAGTACTTC. This translates into CASSLPPGQVAYEQYF. V is TRBV5-1 and J is TRBJ2-7; the match to TRBD1 covers 8 bases. With 2 bases clipped from V and 2 bases from J, the junction kept 9 bases outside the gene matches. The CDR3 consists of 16 residues. Germline values: CDR1 SGHRS, CDR2 YFSETQ.

The chain carries TRBV13 and TRBJ2-7; no clear D. Germline V gene sequence: CDR1 PRHDT, CDR2 FYEKMQ (reference sequence). There are 12 residues in the CDR3. V shed 5 bases and J shed 7 bases, with 12 bases lying between them. The CDR3 is CASSHTGGEQYF. The CDR3 coding sequence is TGTGCCAGCAGCCATACGGGTGGGGAGCAGTACTTC. Variable domain in full (rest from reference TRBV13 and TRBJ2-7): AAGVIQSPRHLIKEKRETATLKCYPIPRHDTVYWYQQGPGQDPQFLISFYEKMQSDKGSIPDRFSAQQFSDYHSELNMSSLELGDSALYFCASSHTGGEQYFGPGTRLTVT.

The chain employs TRBV28 and TRBJ2-1; 7 bases line up with TRBD1. Unmatched junction bases numbered 7, after V lost 3 bases and J lost 8 bases. CDR3 length equals 14 residues. CDR1 is MDHEN and CDR2 is SYDVKM in the germline V gene. The CDR3 reads CASSLRQGVDEQFF. The CDR3 DNA reads TGTGCCAGCAGTTTGCGGCAGGGGGTGGATGAGCAGTTCTTC.

The chain recombines TRBV6-1 with TRBJ1-5; possibly TRBD1 for D (5 bases). V was clipped by 2 bases and J by 2 bases, with 7 bases between them. Germline V gene lookup returns CDR1 MNHNS and CDR2 SASEGT. This CDR3 has 14 residues. CDR3 DNA sequence: TGTGCCAGCAGTGAACAGACAGGCAATCAGCCCCAGCATTTT. It encodes CASSEQTGNQPQHF.

This chain connects TRBV27 to TRBJ2-1; D not certain. V gave up 2 bases and J gave up 4 bases, with 6 bases separating them. CDR3 length: 13 amino acids. CDR1 is MNHEY, CDR2 SMNVEV, per germline (reference sequence). DNA for the CDR3: TGTGCCAGCAGTTTAGTGTCTTACAATGAGCAGTTCTTC. Encoded protein: CASSLVSYNEQFF.

This chain joins TRBV7-2 and TRBJ2-1, with D tentatively TRBD1 (5 bases). The germline CDR1 and CDR2 sequences are SGHTA and FQGNSA. The CDR3 sequence is 13 residues long. V was pared by 5 bases and J by 8 bases, with 13 bases between. CDR3 in amino acids: CASSTTRVDEQFF. CDR3 nucleotide sequence: TGTGCCAGCAGCACTACCAGGGTGGATGAGCAGTTCTTC.

This rearrangement joins TRBV18 to TRBJ2-3; 7 bases are a match to TRBD1. The CDR3 runs to 16 residues. V shed 4 bases, J shed 0 bases, and the junction held 7 bases outside the gene matches. In germline, CDR1 is KGHSH, CDR2 LQKENI. The CDR3 coding sequence is TGTGCCAGCTCACTTCCGGGACAGAAAAGCACAGATACGCAGTATTTT. Its protein product is CASSLPGQKSTDTQYF.

This clone occurred once. This chain connects TRBV7-3 to TRBJ2-1; D ambiguous. V was cut by 2 bases and J by 2 bases, with 10 bases left in between. CDR1 is SGHTA and CDR2 is FQGTGA in the germline V gene. The CDR3 has 15 residues. The CDR3 bases are TGTGCCAGCAGCTTAGGGCAGGCCACCTACAATGAGCAGTTCTTC. Protein: CASSLGQATYNEQFF.

The rearrangement links TRBV6-1 to TRBJ2-3; the match to TRBD1 covers 8 bases. The CDR3 has 16 amino acids. V dropped 2 bases and J dropped 3; count of bases not matched to a gene: 7. In germline, CDR1 is MNHNS, CDR2 SASEGT. The CDR3 sequence: CASSEPPGQGTDTQYF. The CDR3 nucleotides read TGTGCCAGCAGTGAACCACCAGGACAGGGAACAGATACGCAGTATTTT.

This clone appeared a few times. The rearrangement uses TRBV6-5 and TRBJ1-1, with TRBD1 identical over 7 bases. Trimming took 6 bases from V and 7 from J; bases not matched to a gene: 2. The CDR3 loop spans 11 amino acids. Looked up from germline, CDR1 is MNHEY and CDR2 is SVGAGI. The CDR3 region is CASRGQLEAFF. In nucleotides, the CDR3 is TGTGCCAGCAGGGGACAGCTTGAAGCTTTCTTT.

This chain joins TRBV5-6 and TRBJ1-2, with D perhaps matching TRBD1 (6 bases). The CDR3 runs 16 residues. Germline V gene sequence: CDR1 SGHDT, CDR2 YYEEEE. V was shortened by 0 bases and J by 4 bases, with 16 bases between the two germline ends. The DNA for the CDR3 is TGTGCCAGCAGCTTGGCCGAGGGGGGGCACTTCTATGGCTACACCTTC. It is translated as CASSLAEGGHFYGYTF.

V gene TRBV4-3 combines with J gene TRBJ2-6, with unresolved D. The length of the CDR3 is 14 residues. V shed 1 base and J shed 2 bases, with 3 bases lying between them. Germline CDR1 LGHNA, CDR2 YSLEER. DNA of the CDR3: TGCGCCAGCAGCCAAGGAGCTGGGGCCAACGTCCTGACTTTC. It is translated as CASSQGAGANVLTF.

The chain combines TRBV19 with TRBJ2-3; D is perhaps TRBD2 (7 bases). Germline V CDR1 and CDR2: LNHDA, SQIVND (reference sequence). The V gene lost 7 bases and the J gene lost 4 bases, with 18 bases spanning the gap. This CDR3 is built from 15 residues. In DNA form, the CDR3 reads TGTGCCAGTAAAGGGGGGGGGTCAGTGCCAGATACGCAGTATTTT. This gives the protein CASKGGGSVPDTQYF.

As concerns this clone: The junction does not match germline at one end; this may be a read error. This chain links TRBV30 with TRBJ1-2; tentatively, D is TRBD1 (5 bases). The CDR3 is 10 amino acids. Germline-derived CDR1 and CDR2 are GTSNPN and SVGIG (reference sequence). CDR3 loop: CLAGGRGYTF. The CDR3 nucleotides are TGCCTGGCGGGGGGAAGAGGCTACACCTTC.

The chain couples TRBV19 to TRBJ2-2, with D perhaps TRBD2 (5 bases). Looked up from germline, CDR1 is LNHDA and CDR2 is SQIVND (reference sequence). V gave up 3 bases and J gave up 1 base, with 24 bases separating them. CDR3 size: 20 residues. The CDR3 is CASSIGRRIGGRMNTGELFF. DNA for the CDR3: TGTGCCAGTAGTATCGGCAGGAGAATCGGAGGACGGATGAACACCGGGGAGCTGTTTTTT.

V gene TRBV15 combines with J gene TRBJ2-2, with D tentatively TRBD1 (5 bases). The CDR3 has 14 amino acids. The germline V and J ends were trimmed by 1 base and 6 bases, with 9 bases remaining between them. CDR1 is LNHNV and CDR2 is YYDKDF in the germline V gene (reference sequence). DNA for the CDR3: TGTGCCACCAGCAGAGCAGGGTCCGCCGGGGAGCTGTTTTTT. This gives the protein CATSRAGSAGELFF.

The CDR3 reads CASSFRPGGYTF. The CDR3 nucleotides read TGTGCCAGCAGCTTTAGACCAGGTGGCTACACCTTC. The V and J genes are TRBV5-4 and TRBJ1-2; no clear D gene. The CDR3 has 12 residues. V was cut by 2 bases and J by 7 bases, with 9 bases left in between. Germline V gives CDR1 SGHNT, CDR2 YYREEE (reference sequence).

The rearrangement links TRBV19 to TRBJ2-7; D unclear. V gave up 5 bases and J gave up 0 bases, with 14 bases separating them. Germline V gives CDR1 LNHDA, CDR2 SQIVND (reference sequence). The CDR3 is 15 amino acids. CDR3 coding DNA: TGTGCCAGTAGTTTCAGGCTTCCGAGCTCCTACGAGCAGTACTTC. Its translation is CASSFRLPSSYEQYF.

The chain recombines TRBV27 with TRBJ2-2, with D possibly being TRBD1 (8 bases). This CDR3 has 15 amino acids. The V end was cut by 7 bases, the J end by 4 bases, with 16 bases between. In germline, CDR1 is MNHEY, CDR2 SMNVEV (reference sequence). DNA for the CDR3: TGTGCCAGCAAAAGGACAGGGAGGGGCACCGGGGAGCTGTTTTTT. As protein: CASKRTGRGTGELFF.

The genes are TRBV15 and TRBJ1-2; TRBD1 matches at 7 bases. The CDR3 spans 14 residues. Germline CDR1 reads LNHNV; CDR2 reads YYDKDF (reference sequence). V shed 3 bases and J 2 bases; nucleotides not matched to a gene: 3. The CDR3 nucleotides are TGTGCCACCAGCAGTATAGGGGGCAACTATGGCTACACCTTC. The encoded protein is CATSSIGGNYGYTF.

This rearrangement joins TRBV6-5 to TRBJ1-5; no reliable D call. The CDR3 length is 12 residues. Trimming cost V 4 bases and J 5 bases, with 6 bases left between them. The V gene's germline CDR1 is MNHEY and CDR2 SVGAGI. In DNA form, the CDR3 reads TGTGCCAGCAGTTCGCGCGATCAGCCCCAGCATTTT. Residues: CASSSRDQPQHF.

In its sample, this clone was seen a few times. The chain uses TRBV19 and TRBJ2-3; D is unclear. The V end was cut by 4 bases, the J end by 0 bases, with 8 bases between. Per the germline V gene, CDR1 is LNHDA and CDR2 is SQIVND (reference sequence). The CDR3 length is 14 residues. CDR3 region: CASSSGYSTDTQYF. The CDR3 DNA is TGTGCCAGTAGTAGCGGATATAGCACAGATACGCAGTATTTT.

The chain recombines TRBV11-3 with TRBJ2-1; a possible D gene is TRBD2 (6 bases). CDR1 and CDR2 (germline): SGHNT, YENEEA. The CDR3 extends over 12 amino acids. Trimming removed 5 bases at V and 9 bases at J, with 11 bases between. The CDR3 bases are TGTGCCAGCAGCATTGGGGGAGGTGAGCAGTTCTTC. Translation gives CASSIGGGEQFF. Based on the CDR3 plus reference TRBV11-3 and TRBJ2-1, the full variable domain is EAGVVQSPRYKIIEKKQPVAFWCNPISGHNTLYWYLQNLGQGPELLIRYENEEAVDDSQLPKDRFSAERLKGVDSTLKIQPAELGDSAVYLCASSIGGGEQFFGPGTRLTVL.

The rearrangement links TRBV5-1 to TRBJ2-7; 11 nucleotides agree with TRBD2. Germline CDR1 is SGHRS and CDR2 is YFSETQ. V lost 7 bases to trimming and J lost 1 base; unmatched junction nucleotides: 16. The CDR3 runs 18 residues. DNA for the CDR3: TGCGCCAGCCGCTCTTCTTCCGGGACTAGCGGAACTTCCTACGAGCAGTACTTC. As protein: CASRSSSGTSGTSYEQYF.

The CDR3 DNA reads as TGTGCCAGCAGCTCCAGATCGGGGAACTCCTACGAGCAGTACTTC. This codes for CASSSRSGNSYEQYF. The V and J genes are TRBV7-8 and TRBJ2-7; possible D gene TRBD2, 5 bases. Germline V lookup: CDR1 SGHVS, CDR2 FQNEAQ. Trimming took 4 bases from V and 0 from J, leaving 13 bases between them. This CDR3 is built from 15 residues. Complete variable domain (other parts from reference TRBV7-8 and TRBJ2-7): GAGVSQSPRYKVAKRGQDVALRCDPISGHVSLFWYQQALGQGPEFLTYFQNEAQLDKSGLPSDRFFAERPEGSVSTLKIQRTQQEDSAVYLCASSSRSGNSYEQYFGPGTRLTVT.

This clone was observed a few times. This chain joins TRBV6-4 and TRBJ2-1, with 8 bases fitting TRBD1. V trimming: 2 bases; J trimming: 8 bases; junction bases outside the gene matches: 5. Germline CDR1 is MRHNA and CDR2 is SNTAGT. This CDR3 comprises 14 residues. CDR3 sequence: CASSDGQGADEQFF. In nucleotides, the CDR3 is TGTGCCAGCAGTGACGGGCAGGGGGCAGATGAGCAGTTCTTC.

The genes are TRBV28 and TRBJ1-1; 8 bases agree with TRBD1. The CDR3 is made up of 12 amino acids. V shed 6 bases and J 6 bases; nucleotides not matched to a gene: 3. Germline CDR1 and CDR2: MDHEN and SYDVKM. The CDR3 nucleotides are TGTGCCAGCAGCTCAGGGGGCCCTGAAGCTTTCTTT. This sequence encodes CASSSGGPEAFF.